This T cell receptor (beta chain) appears in the sequencing data of a study of post-analysis software for immune sequencing data. For the study at large: Relapsing-remitting, secondary progressive and progressive-relapsing multiple sclerosis courses were included. Study-wide findings and caveats: Controls had lower frequencies than patients of about five TRBV segments, which included TRBV5-6, TRBV5-1 and TRBV20-1. Under F measure analysis, samples from one preparation batch co-clustered strongly.

The V gene's germline CDR1 is MDHEN and CDR2 SYDVKM. The CDR3 runs to 16 residues. V was cut by 3 bases and J by 2 bases, with 16 bases left in between. Each TCR beta cDNA library carried unique molecular identifiers. TCRdb used MiXCR to reprocess the PCR reads, holding one entry per CDR3 protein. The sample yields 750,000 to 900,000 distinct CDR3 sequences, approximately 44% seen once. Note on this clonotype: No antigen is known for it.

The chain has TRBV28 and TRBJ2-5; D possibly uses TRBD1 or TRBD2 (5 bases each). Material for sequencing was blood. The clonotype originates from a girl under 18 with multiple sclerosis. The CDR3 sequence: CASSLFRDPGQETQYF. The CDR3 DNA reads TGTGCCAGCAGTTTGTTCCGGGACCCTGGACAAGAGACCCAGTACTTC.